The 32 T cell receptor beta chains in this list originate from one sample, sequenced in a study of cytomegalovirus exposure and HLA in healthy donors. 13 Jbeta primers and 60 Vbeta primers were used for the PCR. Using immunoSEQ multiplex PCR, the repertoire was profiled, and TCRdb retains in-frame clones only, with some absent. The table records around 140,000 clones, around four fifths of them present only once. Sequenced: PBMCs. The receptors come from a woman aged 60-70 years in good health and CMV-seropositive.

The chain is built from TRBV27 and TRBJ2-7; 9 bases fit TRBD2. V trimming: 6 bases; J trimming: 4 bases; junction bases outside the gene matches: 10. CDR1 and CDR2 (germline): MNHEY, SMNVEV (reference sequence). CDR3 size: 15 residues. Written as DNA, the CDR3 is TGTGCCAGCAGCTCGTTAGCGGGAGTAGGGTACGAGCAGTACTTC. Amino acid sequence: CASSSLAGVGYEQYF.

V usage is TRBV7-9 and J usage is TRBJ2-5, with TRBD1 matching over 9 bases. The J call may be in error: the DNA end matches TRBJ2-7 better. CDR3 length: 17 residues. Germline-derived CDR1 and CDR2 are SEHNR and FQNEAQ (reference sequence). CDR3 sequence: CASTLQGQGGSGYEQYF. CDR3 DNA sequence: TGTGCCAGCACCCTGCAGGGACAGGGAGGTAGCGGGTACGAGCAGTACTTC.

The V call is TRBV2, the J call TRBJ1-2, with 8 bases lining up with TRBD1. The CDR3 extends over 13 amino acids. Trimming cost V 10 bases and J 5 bases; bases outside gene matches: 9. In germline, CDR1 is SNHLY, CDR2 FYNNEI. DNA for the CDR3: TGTGCCACTTTACAGGGGGAGGGGTATGGCTACACCTTC. Protein sequence: CATLQGEGYGYTF.

The chain is built from TRBV29-1 and TRBJ2-5, with a possible D match to TRBD2 (6 bases). V was trimmed by 4 bases and J by 0 bases, leaving 15 bases between them. There are 15 residues in the CDR3. Per germline, CDR1 SQVTM and CDR2 ANQGSEA. CDR3 in amino acids: CSVGEAGEYQETQYF. The CDR3 DNA reads as TGCAGCGTTGGGGAGGCAGGAGAGTACCAAGAGACCCAGTACTTC.

CDR3 DNA sequence: TGTGCCAGCAGCCAGGGCGTGGATCAGCCCCAGCATTTT. Translating it yields CASSQGVDQPQHF. The chain carries TRBV2 and TRBJ1-5, with D tentatively TRBD1 (5 bases). With 6 bases removed from V and 5 bases from J, the gap between germline ends came to 11 bases. CDR1 SNHLY and CDR2 FYNNEI come from the germline V gene. The CDR3 has 13 residues.

The chain carries TRBV4-3 and TRBJ2-4, with D maybe TRBD1 (6 bases). The CDR3 loop spans 15 amino acids. Deletions cut 0 bases from V and 8 bases from J, with 14 bases between. Germline CDR1 is LGHNA and CDR2 is YSLEER. Here the CDR3 DNA reads TGCGCCAGCAGCCAAGATCAAGGGGGACGCCACATTCAGTACTTC. The encoded protein is CASSQDQGGRHIQYF.

This clone came up a few times. This chain connects TRBV18 to TRBJ1-5; D is possibly TRBD1 (5 bases). The germline V and J ends were trimmed by 2 bases and 3 bases, with 8 bases remaining between them. The CDR3 extends over 14 amino acids. Germline-derived CDR1 and CDR2 are KGHSH and LQKENI. CDR3 protein: CASSPDRNNQPQHF. Here the CDR3 DNA reads TGTGCCAGCTCACCAGACAGAAACAATCAGCCCCAGCATTTT.

This rearrangement joins TRBV19 to TRBJ2-7; 7 nucleotides align to TRBD1. The J segment lost 3 bases and the V segment lost 4 bases, leaving 3 bases of the junction unmatched. This CDR3 has 13 amino acids. Germline assignment: CDR1 LNHDA and CDR2 SQIVND (reference sequence). CDR3 sequence reads: CASSNRQGYEQYF. CDR3 sequence (DNA): TGTGCCAGTAGTAACAGACAGGGCTACGAGCAGTACTTC.

This chain joins TRBV7-9 and TRBJ1-2, with D possibly TRBD1 on 6 matching bases. This CDR3 comprises 15 residues. Germline values: CDR1 SEHNR, CDR2 FQNEAQ (reference sequence). The V end was cut by 5 bases, the J end by 2 bases, with 15 bases between. The CDR3 protein is CASSPLLQGNYGYTF. CDR3 DNA: TGTGCCAGCAGCCCGCTTTTACAGGGAAACTATGGCTACACCTTC.

The chain links TRBV10-2 to TRBJ2-1, with D perhaps TRBD2 (6 bases). Germline V gene sequence: CDR1 WSHSY, CDR2 SAAADI. The CDR3 length is 16 residues. V shed 6 bases and J shed 7 bases, with 22 bases lying between them. CDR3 in DNA: TGCGCCAGCAGGGAGCGGGCGGAGGGAAGATCAAATGAGCAGTTCTTC. Protein: CASRERAEGRSNEQFF.

The chain links TRBV7-6 to TRBJ1-3, with D unresolved. CDR1 is SGHVS and CDR2 is FNYEAQ in the germline V gene. The CDR3 is 15 residues long. The ends were cut back, 2 bases at V and 5 bases at J, with 13 bases in the middle. The CDR3 DNA reads as TGTGCCAGCAGCTTAAGCTTATCTAGTAGAAACACCATATATTTT. Encoded protein: CASSLSLSSRNTIYF.

This rearrangement joins TRBV27 to TRBJ1-4, with TRBD1 as a possible D gene (5 bases). V dropped 0 bases and J dropped 8 bases, with 10 bases sitting between them. CDR1 and CDR2 (germline): MNHEY, SMNVEV (reference sequence). The CDR3 extends over 14 amino acids. The DNA for the CDR3 is TGTGCCAGCAGTTTATCGGCAGGGTTGGAAAAACTGTTTTTT. Protein sequence: CASSLSAGLEKLFF. Supplemented by reference TRBV27 and TRBJ1-4, the full variable domain reads EAQVTQNPRYLITVTGKKLTVTCSQNMNHEYMSWYRQDPGLGLRQIYYSMNVEVTDKGDVPEGYKVSRKEKRNFPLILESPSPNQTSLYFCASSLSAGLEKLFFGSGTQLSVL.

This clone is a singleton in its sample. This chain connects TRBV7-2 to TRBJ2-5, with 10 bases fitting TRBD2. Germline V gives CDR1 SGHTA, CDR2 FQGNSA. This CDR3 comprises 14 residues. The V gene end was trimmed by 7 bases and the J gene end by 4 bases; junction bases not matched to a gene: 6. DNA for the CDR3: TGTGCCAGCACTAGCGGGAGAGGGGGAGAGACCCAGTACTTC. It specifies CASTSGRGGETQYF.

Only a few counts were recorded for this clone. The rearrangement joins TRBV5-5 to TRBJ2-7; possibly TRBD1 for D (5 bases). The CDR3 is 14 residues long. Trimming shortened V by 1 base and J by 3 bases, and 11 bases separated the two germline ends. Germline V CDR1 and CDR2: SGHKS, YYEKEE (reference sequence). The CDR3 DNA reads as TGTGCCAGCAGCTTGTGGGCCGGACACTACGAGCAGTACTTC. Translation: CASSLWAGHYEQYF.

The chain couples TRBV6-5 to TRBJ1-6; TRBD1 matches at 9 bases. This CDR3 is 16 amino acids long. The germline V gene has CDR1 MNHEY and CDR2 SVGAGI. The J segment lost 10 bases and the V segment lost 0 bases, leaving 7 bases of the junction unmatched. This CDR3 is CASSYSWTGVGSPLHF. CDR3 nucleotide sequence: TGTGCCAGCAGTTACTCATGGACAGGGGTAGGGTCACCCCTCCACTTT.

The chain links TRBV5-5 to TRBJ2-7, with D tentatively TRBD2 (6 bases). CDR1 is SGHKS, CDR2 YYEKEE, per germline (reference sequence). With 7 bases removed from V and 6 bases from J, the gap between germline ends came to 20 bases. The CDR3 contains 14 residues. CDR3 amino acids: CASLTGVAEGEQYF. The CDR3 bases are TGTGCCAGCCTTACGGGGGTGGCGGAAGGCGAGCAGTACTTC.

The J gene is TRBJ2-5, the V gene TRBV29-1; D is possibly TRBD1 (8 bases). With 8 bases removed from V and 5 bases from J, the gap between germline ends came to 15 bases. This CDR3 is 12 amino acids long. Germline assignment: CDR1 SQVTM and CDR2 ANQGSEA. The DNA for the CDR3 is TGCAGCACCGGACAGGGAGGGGAGACCCAGTACTTC. It translates to CSTGQGGETQYF. Using reference TRBV29-1 and TRBJ2-5 for the parts outside the CDR3, the full variable domain is SAVISQKPSRDICQRGTSLTIQCQVDSQVTMMFWYRQQPGQSLTLIATANQGSEATYESGFVIDKFPISRPNLTFSTLTVSNMSPEDSSIYLCSTGQGGETQYFGPGTRLLVL.

The genes are TRBV7-6 and TRBJ1-1, with D perhaps matching TRBD1 (6 bases). This CDR3 region has 13 residues. V dropped 4 bases and J dropped 11 bases, with 17 bases sitting between them. Germline V gives CDR1 SGHVS, CDR2 FNYEAQ. CDR3 amino acids: CASSSAGAGRAFF. CDR3 nucleotide sequence: TGTGCCAGCAGCTCCGCGGGGGCAGGGAGGGCTTTCTTT. Filled out from reference TRBV7-6 and TRBJ1-1, the complete variable domain reads GAGVSQSPRYKVTKRGQDVALRCDPISGHVSLYWYRQALGQGPEFLTYFNYEAQQDKSGLPNDRFSAERPEGSISTLTIQRTEQRDSAMYRCASSSAGAGRAFFGQGTRLTVV.

V and J are TRBV5-8 and TRBJ2-3, with D possibly matching TRBD1 (5 bases). Trimming left V 1 base short and J 0 bases short, with 9 bases between. The V gene's germline CDR1 is SGHTS and CDR2 YDEGEE. The CDR3 is 15 residues long. The CDR3: CASSLSGWSTDTQYF. CDR3 bases: TGTGCCAGCAGCTTGTCAGGGTGGAGCACAGATACGCAGTATTTT.

Comment on this clone: The same CDR3 also results from other DNA sequences found in this sample. The CDR3 sequence is CASSVQGSGNTIYF. DNA for the CDR3: TGTGCCAGCAGCGTCCAGGGATCTGGAAACACCATATATTTT. This rearrangement joins TRBV9 to TRBJ1-3; a weak D match, TRBD1 (5 bases). Germline V gene data show CDR1 as SGDLS and CDR2 as YYNGEE. Trimming removed 2 bases at V and 1 base at J, with 7 bases between. The CDR3 runs to 14 residues.

This chain uses TRBV4-1 with TRBJ1-5; no definite D call. Germline values: CDR1 MGHRA, CDR2 YSYEKL. The CDR3 covers 16 residues. V dropped 0 bases and J dropped 3 bases, with 12 bases sitting between them. CDR3 in amino acids: CASSQEGYGFNQPQHF. CDR3 coding DNA: TGCGCCAGCAGCCAAGAGGGTTACGGGTTCAATCAGCCCCAGCATTTT.

The table lists this clone with a count of one. The chain carries TRBV7-9 and TRBJ1-2, with a weak D call TRBD1 (5 bases). The CDR3 sequence is 16 residues long. Trimming took 4 bases from V and 2 from J, leaving 17 bases between them. Germline V gene sequence: CDR1 SEHNR, CDR2 FQNEAQ (reference sequence). The chain's CDR3 is CASSSSLGAENYGYTF. The DNA for the CDR3 is TGTGCCAGCAGCTCTAGTCTAGGGGCGGAGAACTATGGCTACACCTTC.

This chain links TRBV4-3 with TRBJ2-4, with D tentatively TRBD1 (6 bases). The V end was cut by 6 bases, the J end by 9 bases, with 21 bases between. The CDR3 spans 15 residues. The germline V gene encodes CDR1 LGHNA and CDR2 YSLEER. CDR3 sequence reads: CASSLTGVRFSIQYF. CDR3 DNA sequence: TGCGCCAGCAGTTTGACAGGCGTAAGGTTTAGCATTCAGTACTTC.

The rearrangement joins TRBV4-1 to TRBJ2-7; 13 bases line up with TRBD2. The CDR3 length is 19 residues. After removal of 0 bases from V and 0 bases from J, the junction contained 8 bases not matched to a gene. The germline V gene encodes CDR1 MGHRA and CDR2 YSYEKL. The CDR3 nucleotides are TGCGCCAGCAGCCAAGATTCCAGACTAGCGGGAGGCCCCTCCTACGAGCAGTACTTC. Amino acid sequence: CASSQDSRLAGGPSYEQYF.

This clone was counted between two and nine times. CDR3 residues: CAISVSQGYEAFF. CDR3 bases: TGTGCCATCAGTGTATCTCAGGGGTATGAAGCTTTCTTT. The chain recombines TRBV10-3 with TRBJ1-1; tentative D call: TRBD1 (6 bases). Germline loops: CDR1 ENHRY, CDR2 SYGVKD. The CDR3 is 13 amino acids. The V gene lost 4 bases and the J gene lost 7 bases, with 13 bases spanning the gap.

The chain joins TRBV5-1 to TRBJ2-1; 8 bases fit TRBD2. Trimming took 0 bases from V and 6 from J; bases not matched to a gene: 5. The CDR3 runs to 15 residues. Germline-derived CDR1 and CDR2 are SGHRS and YFSETQ. The CDR3: CASSLGGTRGNEQFF. The CDR3 DNA follows: TGCGCCAGCAGCTTGGGGGGGACTAGGGGCAATGAGCAGTTCTTC.

This clone has a handful of counts. The chain carries TRBV30 and TRBJ1-1; D unresolved. V was clipped by 0 bases and J by 0 bases, with 5 bases between them. CDR1 and CDR2 (germline): GTSNPN, SVGIG (reference sequence). CDR3 length: 13 residues. CDR3 nucleotide sequence: TGTGCCTGGAGTGTACACCTGAACACTGAAGCTTTCTTT. It translates to CAWSVHLNTEAFF.

This clone was seen only a few times. V usage is TRBV11-3 and J usage is TRBJ2-5, with TRBD2 as a possible D gene (6 bases). The V gene lost 3 bases and the J gene lost 3 bases, with 14 bases spanning the gap. Germline CDR1 and CDR2: SGHNT and YENEEA. The CDR3 totals 15 residues. The CDR3 DNA follows: TGTGCCAGCAGCTTTTACAGGAGGGAGAAAGAGACCCAGTACTTC. Amino acids: CASSFYRREKETQYF.

V and J are TRBV30 and TRBJ2-3; D unclear. Germline assignment: CDR1 GTSNPN and CDR2 SVGIG (reference sequence). Between the trimmed V and J ends, which lost 0 bases and 11 bases, there was a span of 12 bases. CDR3 length: 12 residues. As DNA, the CDR3 is TGTGCCTGGAGTGTAGCTACGAGAATGCAGTATTTT. As protein: CAWSVATRMQYF.

The chain joins TRBV11-3 to TRBJ2-7; 7 nucleotides line up with TRBD2. Germline V lookup: CDR1 SGHNT, CDR2 YENEEA. The V and J ends lost 1 base and 2 bases, in that order; junction bases with no gene match: 2. The CDR3 is 14 residues long. Here the CDR3 DNA reads TGTGCCAGCAGCTTAGCCGGGGGGACCTACGAGCAGTACTTC. Translated, it gives CASSLAGGTYEQYF.

This clone was found once. This sequence joins TRBV23-1 and TRBJ2-1; 8 bases agree with TRBD1. TRBV23-1 carries the ORF label, with uncertain function. The CDR3 totals 18 residues. The junction had 17 bases not matched to a gene; V was cut back by 8 bases and J by 2 bases. In nucleotides, the CDR3 is TGCGCCAGCCGCCTGGGACAAATCGGGACAGGCCCCTACAATGAGCAGTTCTTC. It codes for CASRLGQIGTGPYNEQFF.

The V call is TRBV10-3, the J call TRBJ2-7, with 11 positions matching TRBD2. After removal of 6 bases from V and 1 base from J, the junction contained 2 bases not matched to a gene. There are 14 residues in the CDR3. Germline lookup yields CDR1 ENHRY and CDR2 SYGVKD. The chain's CDR3 is CAIRTSGSSYEQYF. The DNA for the CDR3 is TGTGCCATCAGAACTAGCGGGAGTTCCTACGAGCAGTACTTC.